This T cell receptor (beta chain) was sequenced for a study of cytomegalovirus exposure and HLA in healthy donors. Study background: From HLA-typed donors, an early data release held approximately 85 million unique TCRs. Study observations and caveats: Later analysis suggested most CMV-associated TCR beta chains were HLA-restricted. HLA alleles were associated with 15,000 to 20,000 TCR beta sequences in a later analysis at 0.05 false discovery rate. In a later analysis, a missense DCLRE1C variant was linked to TCR beta V- and J-gene trimming.

To note about this clone: The antigen remains unidentified.

In the PCR, 60 Vbeta and 13 Jbeta primers were used. Assay: immunoSEQ multiplex PCR; the TCRdb copy retains only in-frame clones and omits some. This sample's table reports 90,000 to 150,000 clones. J was trimmed by 7 bases and V by 6 bases; bases with no gene match: 9. The CDR3 consists of 15 residues. Germline V gives CDR1 MNHEY, CDR2 SMNVEV (reference sequence). The TCR sequence derives from a man younger than 35 in good health and CMV-seronegative. The sequenced sample consisted of PBMCs. The V and J genes are TRBV27 and TRBJ2-1; 10 positions agree with TRBD2. The DNA for the CDR3 is TGTGCCAGCAGCCTACTAGCGGGACCTTGGAATGAGCAGTTCTTC. It is translated as CASSLLAGPWNEQFF.